The next 11 T cell receptor beta chains were all read from a single sample in a study of early T cells in non-severe SARS-CoV-2 infection. TCRdb independently ran MiXCR on the 5' RACE reads; one entry per CDR3 protein. The table lists about 68,000 distinct CDR3 sequences, about a tenth of them singletons. Sample: whole blood. The source is an adult who was a healthcare worker with PCR-confirmed SARS-CoV-2 infection or an uninfected control (not recorded which).

The rearrangement uses TRBV7-2 and TRBJ2-1; D is undetermined. This CDR3 spans 11 amino acids. Germline V gives CDR1 SGHTA, CDR2 FQGNSA. The ends were cut back, 5 bases at V and 8 bases at J, with 7 bases in the middle. This CDR3 is CASSPAYEQFF. CDR3 bases: TGTGCCAGCAGCCCCGCCTATGAGCAGTTCTTC.

The chain has TRBV3-1 and TRBJ2-7, with 11 bases aligning to TRBD2. The CDR3 covers 13 residues. CDR1 is LGHDT, CDR2 YNNKEL, per germline (reference sequence). The J segment lost 6 bases and the V segment lost 4 bases, leaving 2 bases of the junction unmatched. The CDR3 protein is CASSLAGGREQYF. The CDR3 DNA sequence: TGTGCCAGCAGCCTAGCGGGAGGGCGCGAGCAGTACTTC.

This chain links TRBV4-3 with TRBJ1-1; D is unclear. In germline, CDR1 is LGHNA, CDR2 YSLEER. V was shortened by 0 bases and J by 5 bases, with 10 bases between the two germline ends. The CDR3 has 14 amino acids. In DNA form, the CDR3 reads TGCGCCAGCAGCCAAGAGGGAGGGCGGACTGAAGCTTTCTTT. This encodes CASSQEGGRTEAFF.

The chain uses TRBV19 and TRBJ1-5, with D maybe TRBD1 (5 bases). The CDR3 spans 13 residues. CDR1 and CDR2 (germline): LNHDA, SQIVND (reference sequence). Trimming stripped 10 bases from V and 2 bases from J, with 12 bases between. CDR3: CATERDGNQPQHF. The DNA for the CDR3 is TGTGCCACCGAACGGGACGGCAATCAGCCCCAGCATTTT.

This clonotype has only a few counts. The gene calls are TRBV4-1 and TRBJ2-5; D unresolved. Germline values: CDR1 MGHRA, CDR2 YSYEKL. V lost 2 bases and J lost 2, with 6 bases in between. The CDR3 length is 13 residues. CDR3 region: CASSQPMQETQYF. As DNA, the CDR3 is TGCGCCAGCAGCCAACCCATGCAAGAGACCCAGTACTTC.

The chain uses TRBV5-1 and TRBJ2-1, with no clear D. The CDR3 is made up of 11 amino acids. CDR1 and CDR2 (germline): SGHRS, YFSETQ. Trimming stripped 7 bases from V and 5 bases from J, with 7 bases between. The CDR3 here is CASLLDNEQFF. The CDR3 bases are TGCGCCAGCCTACTGGACAATGAGCAGTTCTTC. Looking up the rest from reference TRBV5-1 and TRBJ2-1 gives the full variable domain: KAGVTQTPRYLIKTRGQQVTLSCSPISGHRSVSWYQQTPGQGLQFLFEYFSETQRNKGNFPGRFSGRQFSNSRSEMNVSTLELGDSALYLCASLLDNEQFFGPGTRLTVL.

In its sample, this clonotype was seen a few times. The rearrangement links TRBV12-3 or TRBV12-4 to TRBJ2-7; D not resolved. The CDR3 totals 12 residues. Trimming took 6 bases from V and 6 from J, leaving 12 bases between them. The CDR3 loop reads CASSLIGIEQYF. DNA for the CDR3: TGTGCCAGCAGCCTGATAGGTATCGAGCAGTACTTC.

This clonotype occurred many times. V usage is TRBV29-1 and J usage is TRBJ2-6, with D unclear. The CDR3 spans 13 residues. Germline CDR1 reads SQVTM; CDR2 reads ANQGSEA. Trimming removed 4 bases from V and 0 bases from J, with 4 bases in between. The CDR3 sequence is CSVAVSGANVLTF. The CDR3 nucleotides read TGCAGCGTTGCAGTCTCTGGGGCCAACGTCCTGACTTTC.

The gene calls are TRBV18 and TRBJ2-1; D not resolved. V was clipped by 6 bases and J by 8 bases, with 11 bases between them. CDR3 length: 12 residues. In germline, CDR1 is KGHSH, CDR2 LQKENI. CDR3 loop: CASSDQTHEQFF. CDR3 DNA: TGTGCCAGCTCCGACCAAACCCATGAGCAGTTCTTC.

Only a few counts were recorded for this clonotype. The V call is TRBV20-1, the J call TRBJ2-7, with TRBD2 matching over 10 bases. CDR1 DFQATT and CDR2 SNEGSKA come from the germline V gene (reference sequence). The CDR3 has 14 amino acids. J lost 7 bases, V lost 3 bases, and 9 bases had no gene match. The CDR3 reads CSARALAGEGEQYF. DNA of the CDR3: TGCAGTGCTAGGGCCCTAGCGGGAGAAGGAGAGCAGTACTTC.

The chain has TRBV28 and TRBJ2-7; TRBD1 is a possible D gene (6 bases). The germline gives CDR1 MDHEN, CDR2 SYDVKM. This CDR3 has 13 residues. With 10 bases removed from V and 3 bases from J, the gap between germline ends came to 16 bases. CDR3 sequence (DNA): TGTGCCACTCTATCGGGACAAAACTACGAGCAGTACTTC. Translating it yields CATLSGQNYEQYF.